This paragraph reports one T cell receptor beta chain. Antigen: not known. The method was immunoSEQ multiplex PCR; TCRdb's version includes in-frame clones alone and lacks a portion of them. The table lists 150,000 to 200,000 clones, around 92% of them singletons. The sample comes from a study of T cell responses to AZD1222 COVID-19 vaccine. Study-wide results and caveats: Repertoires in all cases were sampled only once the peak T cell response had passed. Researchers report vaccine-associated CD4 TCRs spanning spike, with dominance at 160-218 and 743-854.

Specimen: peripheral blood, collected on day 0 of AZD1222 vaccination. The origin of this receptor is an adult in good health.

CDR3 protein: CASSYLSGGFQETQYF. CDR3 DNA sequence: TGTGCCAGCAGTTACCTTAGCGGGGGGTTCCAAGAGACCCAGTACTTC. The chain recombines TRBV6-5 with TRBJ2-5; 10 positions match TRBD2. The CDR3 totals 16 residues. Germline-derived CDR1 and CDR2 are MNHEY and SVGAGI. V trimming: 2 bases; J trimming: 1 base; junction bases outside the gene matches: 4.